Following are 32 T cell receptor beta chains from one sample sequenced in a study of cytomegalovirus exposure and HLA in healthy donors (dated by TCRdb to the late 2010s). Library preparation used the immunoSEQ multiplex PCR assay. A mixture of 60 forward primers for TCR Vbeta segments and 13 reverse primers for TCR Jbeta segments was used in the multiplex PCR. The clones in this table, taken by TCRdb from immuneACCESS, are in-frame only. Not every clone is retained; where verified, under half of the shortfall comes from an unresolved V gene, and the cause of the rest is unknown. The sample contains about 150,000 clones, about three quarters of them found a single time. Over 9.5% of the sample rests with the top ten. The sample comprised PBMCs. All receptors come from a man aged 25 to 45 in good health and CMV-seropositive.

This chain uses TRBV6-5 with TRBJ2-5; 8 nucleotides agree with TRBD2. CDR3 size: 13 residues. V lost 4 bases, J lost 4 bases, and 2 bases stayed unmatched. Germline lookup yields CDR1 MNHEY and CDR2 SVGAGI. CDR3 region: CASSLAGGETQYF. Written as DNA, the CDR3 is TGTGCCAGCAGTTTGGCGGGAGGAGAGACCCAGTACTTC.

The chain employs TRBV6-4 and TRBJ1-4, with D possibly being TRBD1 (5 bases). Germline values: CDR1 MRHNA, CDR2 SNTAGT. V was shortened by 9 bases and J by 8 bases, with 19 bases between the two germline ends. This CDR3 comprises 14 residues. CDR3: CARGSGREEEKLFF. The CDR3 nucleotides are TGTGCCAGAGGATCGGGCAGGGAAGAGGAAAAACTGTTTTTT.

The gene calls are TRBV5-5 and TRBJ1-5, with 7 bases that match TRBD1. The J segment lost 3 bases and the V segment lost 0 bases, leaving 12 bases of the junction unmatched. This CDR3 comprises 18 residues. Per germline, CDR1 SGHKS and CDR2 YYEKEE (reference sequence). CDR3 region: CASSLGAGGGLYNQPQHF. The CDR3 DNA is TGTGCCAGCAGCTTGGGTGCGGGAGGGGGCCTATACAATCAGCCCCAGCATTTT.

J is TRBJ2-6 and V is TRBV9; D unclear. CDR3 length equals 16 residues. CDR1 is SGDLS and CDR2 is YYNGEE in the germline V gene. Trimming pared 0 bases from V and 1 base from J, leaving 8 bases between. CDR3 in DNA: TGTGCCAGCAGCGTAGTACCGGTATCTGGGGCCAACGTCCTGACTTTC. Its translation: CASSVVPVSGANVLTF.

This chain links TRBV27 with TRBJ1-2; D perhaps matches TRBD1 (5 bases). CDR1 MNHEY and CDR2 SMNVEV come from the germline V gene (reference sequence). The V gene lost 5 bases and the J gene lost 8 bases, with 9 bases spanning the gap. The CDR3 length is 11 residues. DNA for the CDR3: TGTGCCAGCAGTGCGGGGGGAGGCTACACCTTC. Translating gives CASSAGGGYTF.

This chain's CDR3 is CASSLKGLAGVSTDTQYF. As DNA, the CDR3 is TGTGCCAGCAGCCTAAAGGGACTAGCGGGAGTCAGCACAGATACGCAGTATTTT. The V gene is TRBV9, the J gene TRBJ2-3, with 14 bases fitting TRBD2. Germline CDR1 reads SGDLS; CDR2 reads YYNGEE. The CDR3 contains 18 residues. Trimming cost V 4 bases and J 0 bases; bases outside gene matches: 7.

On this clone itself: A read error may account for a junction end that differs from germline. The chain combines TRBV6-5 with TRBJ2-1; TRBD2 agrees at 9 bases. The germline V gene encodes CDR1 MNHEY and CDR2 SVGAGI. There are 16 residues in the CDR3. CDR3 residues: CAGSSTFIAGEREQFF. The CDR3 region has the DNA TGTGCCGGCAGTTCTACCTTTATAGCGGGAGAACGTGAGCAGTTCTTC.

The rearrangement joins TRBV10-3 to TRBJ1-1; no clear D gene. Trimming shortened V by 7 bases and J by 1 base, and 7 bases separated the two germline ends. Germline values: CDR1 ENHRY, CDR2 SYGVKD. The CDR3 has 12 residues. The CDR3 here is CAITGSNTEAFF. The CDR3 DNA sequence: TGTGCCATCACAGGTTCGAACACTGAAGCTTTCTTT.

The V call is TRBV5-1, the J call TRBJ1-5, with D hard to call. This CDR3 region has 14 residues. V lost 0 bases, J lost 0 bases, and 4 bases lay in between. CDR1 and CDR2 (germline): SGHRS, YFSETQ. The DNA for the CDR3 is TGCGCCAGCAGCTTGGGCTATAGCAATCAGCCCCAGCATTTT. Translated, it gives CASSLGYSNQPQHF. Variable domain in full (rest from reference TRBV5-1 and TRBJ1-5): KAGVTQTPRYLIKTRGQQVTLSCSPISGHRSVSWYQQTPGQGLQFLFEYFSETQRNKGNFPGRFSGRQFSNSRSEMNVSTLELGDSALYLCASSLGYSNQPQHFGDGTRLSIL.

This clone appeared once. The sample holds other DNA sequences that translate to the same CDR3. The chain uses TRBV6-5 and TRBJ2-3; D is uncertain. From germline, CDR1 is MNHEY and CDR2 SVGAGI. V lost 6 bases and J lost 5, with 12 bases in between. There are 13 residues in the CDR3. The CDR3 nucleotides are TGTGCCAGCAGCCTTAGCTTTCTAGATACGCAGTATTTT. Amino acids: CASSLSFLDTQYF.

This chain links TRBV6-5 with TRBJ2-7; D possibly corresponds to TRBD2 (5 bases). The CDR3 is 15 residues long. The V end was cut by 8 bases, the J end by 1 base, with 18 bases between. Germline V gene data show CDR1 as MNHEY and CDR2 as SVGAGI. CDR3 in amino acids: CASAPRVASSYEQYF. The CDR3 bases are TGTGCCAGCGCCCCTCGCGTAGCGTCATCCTACGAGCAGTACTTC.

This clone was seen a single time. This rearrangement joins TRBV28 to TRBJ1-5; D gene unclear. The CDR3 is 12 residues long. Germline-derived CDR1 and CDR2 are MDHEN and SYDVKM. V was shortened by 9 bases and J by 2 bases, with 8 bases between the two germline ends. In nucleotides, the CDR3 is TGTGCCAGTCTAGTTCGCAATCAGCCCCAGCATTTT. It is translated as CASLVRNQPQHF.

This chain links TRBV7-6 with TRBJ1-1; TRBD1 might be the D (5 bases). The CDR3 consists of 15 residues. The V end lost 6 bases, the J end lost 4 bases, and 18 bases lay between the germline ends. Germline values: CDR1 SGHVS, CDR2 FNYEAQ. CDR3 sequence reads: CASSRPYRGVTEAFF. As DNA, the CDR3 is TGTGCCAGCAGTCGACCGTATAGGGGTGTCACTGAAGCTTTCTTT. The complete variable domain, with remaining parts taken from reference TRBV7-6 and TRBJ1-1, reads GAGVSQSPRYKVTKRGQDVALRCDPISGHVSLYWYRQALGQGPEFLTYFNYEAQQDKSGLPNDRFSAERPEGSISTLTIQRTEQRDSAMYRCASSRPYRGVTEAFFGQGTRLTVV.

This clone has a handful of counts. The CDR3 region has the DNA TGTGCCAGCAGCCCACGGACTAGGGATGAGCAGTTCTTC. Translation: CASSPRTRDEQFF. This chain connects TRBV7-3 to TRBJ2-1; 7 nucleotides agree with TRBD2. The CDR3 covers 13 residues. Germline loops: CDR1 SGHTA, CDR2 FQGTGA. Trimming took 5 bases from V and 8 from J; bases not matched to a gene: 6.

The V and J genes are TRBV27 and TRBJ1-5, with TRBD1 as a possible D gene (6 bases). Germline loops: CDR1 MNHEY, CDR2 SMNVEV (reference sequence). The CDR3 runs 15 residues. The CDR3 sequence: CAIRRGGGSNQPQHF. The CDR3 nucleotides are TGTGCGATCCGGAGGGGGGGAGGGAGCAATCAGCCCCAGCATTTT.

The chain employs TRBV19 and TRBJ2-5; no clear D. The DNA end lines up better with TRBJ2-7; the J call may be wrong. The germline CDR1 and CDR2 sequences are LNHDA and SQIVND (reference sequence). The CDR3 sequence is 15 residues long. In DNA, the CDR3 is TGTGCCAGTAGTATGGGCAGTGTAGTCTTCTACGAGCAGTACTTC. This gives the protein CASSMGSVVFYEQYF.

J is TRBJ1-1 and V is TRBV5-4; no definite D call. The germline V and J ends were trimmed by 0 bases and 2 bases, with 11 bases remaining between them. The CDR3 is 15 amino acids. In germline, CDR1 is SGHNT, CDR2 YYREEE (reference sequence). The CDR3 reads CASSLGSYLNTEAFF. The CDR3 region has the DNA TGTGCCAGCAGCTTGGGGTCCTACCTTAACACTGAAGCTTTCTTT. The complete variable domain, with remaining parts taken from reference TRBV5-4 and TRBJ1-1, reads ETGVTQSPTHLIKTRGQQVTLRCSSQSGHNTVSWYQQALGQGPQFIFQYYREEENGRGNFPPRFSGLQFPNYSSELNVNALELDDSALYLCASSLGSYLNTEAFFGQGTRLTVV.

The chain links TRBV2 to TRBJ2-3; no reliable D call. V was pared by 5 bases and J by 4 bases, with 16 bases between. The CDR3 has 15 residues. Germline CDR1 reads SNHLY; CDR2 reads FYNNEI. In DNA form, the CDR3 reads TGTGCCAGCAGTTCTTTCGTGAGTTTAGCAGATACGCAGTATTTT. Translation: CASSSFVSLADTQYF. The full variable domain, rest sourced from reference TRBV2 and TRBJ2-3, is EPEVTQTPSHQVTQMGQEVILRCVPISNHLYFYWYRQILGQKVEFLVSFYNNEISEKSEIFDDQFSVERPDGSNFTLKIRSTKLEDSAMYFCASSSFVSLADTQYFGPGTRLTVL.

This chain connects TRBV11-2 to TRBJ1-6, with 8 bases identical to TRBD1. This CDR3 is built from 15 residues. CDR1 is SGHAT and CDR2 is FQNNGV in the germline V gene. V was clipped by 1 base and J by 7 bases; unmatched bases: 3. The CDR3, as DNA: TGTGCCAGCAGCTTAGGCCAGGGGGCCAATTCACCCCTCCACTTT. Protein sequence: CASSLGQGANSPLHF.

The chain links TRBV7-8 to TRBJ1-4, with TRBD1 matching over 8 bases. This CDR3 is 17 amino acids long. CDR1 and CDR2 (germline): SGHVS, FQNEAQ. With 5 bases clipped from V and 8 bases from J, the junction kept 16 bases outside the gene matches. This CDR3 reads CASSLYPPGQALEKLFF. The CDR3 DNA reads TGTGCCAGCAGCCTATATCCGCCGGGACAGGCCTTAGAAAAACTGTTTTTT.

The chain's CDR3 is CASSWDRDEQFF. In DNA, the CDR3 is TGCGCCAGCAGCTGGGACAGGGATGAGCAGTTCTTC. The V call is TRBV5-1, the J call TRBJ2-1, with TRBD1 matching over 9 bases. This CDR3 is 12 amino acids long. Germline values: CDR1 SGHRS, CDR2 YFSETQ. The V and J ends lost 3 bases and 8 bases, in that order; junction bases with no gene match: 0.

The chain joins TRBV6-1 to TRBJ1-2, with TRBD1 matching over 10 bases. This CDR3 is 14 amino acids long. J was trimmed by 4 bases and V by 5 bases; bases with no gene match: 4. Germline V CDR1 and CDR2: MNHNS, SASEGT. The chain's CDR3 is CASSLRTGGYGYTF. In DNA, the CDR3 is TGTGCCAGCAGTTTGCGGACAGGGGGCTATGGCTACACCTTC.

The chain employs TRBV9 and TRBJ1-2; 9 bases line up with TRBD1. The CDR3 has 13 amino acids. Germline V gene lookup returns CDR1 SGDLS and CDR2 YYNGEE. With V trimmed by 4 bases and J by 5 bases, 3 bases remained unmatched. In DNA form, the CDR3 reads TGTGCCAGCAGCACGGGACAGGGATATGGCTACACCTTC. Translated: CASSTGQGYGYTF.

This chain joins TRBV5-5 and TRBJ1-3; D perhaps matches TRBD1 (5 bases). Trimming cost V 2 bases and J 0 bases, with 9 bases left between them. Germline-derived CDR1 and CDR2 are SGHKS and YYEKEE (reference sequence). The CDR3 has 15 amino acids. This CDR3 reads CASSLLGGSGNTIYF. In nucleotides, the CDR3 is TGTGCCAGCAGCTTATTGGGGGGCTCTGGAAACACCATATATTTT.

The chain employs TRBV5-4 and TRBJ2-7; 11 bases map to TRBD2. Per the germline V gene, CDR1 is SGHNT and CDR2 is YYREEE (reference sequence). V was pared by 3 bases and J by 3 bases, with 8 bases of the junction left unmatched. CDR3 length equals 16 residues. The CDR3 spells CASSSRTSGLRYEQYF. The CDR3 DNA follows: TGTGCCAGCAGCTCCCGGACTAGCGGGCTCCGCTACGAGCAGTACTTC. Full variable domain (remainder filled in from reference TRBV5-4 and TRBJ2-7): ETGVTQSPTHLIKTRGQQVTLRCSSQSGHNTVSWYQQALGQGPQFIFQYYREEENGRGNFPPRFSGLQFPNYSSELNVNALELDDSALYLCASSSRTSGLRYEQYFGPGTRLTVT.

This chain uses TRBV9 with TRBJ2-1; 7 positions match TRBD2. V lost 4 bases and J lost 8; bases outside the gene matches: 27. Germline V gives CDR1 SGDLS, CDR2 YYNGEE. CDR3 length: 20 amino acids. The CDR3 is CASSPRRTPGLTGAAYEQFF. CDR3 in DNA: TGTGCCAGCAGCCCCCGGCGGACTCCGGGACTAACGGGAGCGGCCTATGAGCAGTTCTTC.

The chain has TRBV2 and TRBJ2-5; 7 nucleotides match TRBD1. Germline CDR1 and CDR2: SNHLY and FYNNEI. CDR3 length: 14 amino acids. The ends lost 7 bases at V and 1 base at J; junction bases unmatched: 6. CDR3: CASTRQGSQETQYF. CDR3 in DNA: TGTGCCAGCACGAGACAGGGATCCCAAGAGACCCAGTACTTC.

The V call is TRBV2, the J call TRBJ2-1, with a weak D call TRBD2 (5 bases). Trimming removed 2 bases at V and 9 bases at J, with 11 bases between. The CDR3 has 13 residues. Germline CDR1 is SNHLY and CDR2 is FYNNEI. The CDR3 bases are TGTGCCAGCAGTGAAAGGGATCGGGGTGAGCAGTTCTTC. It translates to CASSERDRGEQFF.

The J gene is TRBJ2-1, the V gene TRBV6-4, with 7 bases lining up with TRBD2. V lost 4 bases, J lost 10 bases, and 10 bases stayed unmatched. CDR1 MRHNA and CDR2 SNTAGT come from the germline V gene. The CDR3 consists of 14 residues. CDR3 sequence: CASSGSGETSEQFF. Written as DNA, the CDR3 is TGTGCCAGCAGTGGTTCGGGCGAGACTAGCGAGCAGTTCTTC.

This chain links TRBV27 with TRBJ2-7, with D possibly being TRBD2 (6 bases). Trimming left V 5 bases short and J 3 bases short, with 11 bases between. The germline CDR1 and CDR2 sequences are MNHEY and SMNVEV (reference sequence). The CDR3 runs 13 residues. The CDR3 spells CASSPGGFYEQYF. The CDR3 DNA sequence: TGTGCCAGCAGTCCAGGAGGGTTCTACGAGCAGTACTTC.

The V gene is TRBV5-1, the J gene TRBJ2-7; 9 bases map to TRBD1. This CDR3 comprises 16 residues. V shed 3 bases, J shed 4 bases, and the junction held 11 bases outside the gene matches. Germline assignment: CDR1 SGHRS and CDR2 YFSETQ. CDR3 in amino acids: CASSWGGGQGLYEQYF. The CDR3, as DNA: TGCGCCAGCAGCTGGGGAGGGGGACAGGGATTATACGAGCAGTACTTC.

As to this clone: The junction differs from germline at one of its ends, possibly a read error. V usage is TRBV7-7 and J usage is TRBJ1-4; TRBD1 matches at 9 bases. Germline CDR1 reads SSHAT; CDR2 reads FNYEAQ (reference sequence). This CDR3 has 13 residues. This CDR3 reads CASSFGTGEKLFF. The DNA for the CDR3 is TGTGCTAGCAGCTTCGGGACAGGGGAAAAACTGTTTTTT.